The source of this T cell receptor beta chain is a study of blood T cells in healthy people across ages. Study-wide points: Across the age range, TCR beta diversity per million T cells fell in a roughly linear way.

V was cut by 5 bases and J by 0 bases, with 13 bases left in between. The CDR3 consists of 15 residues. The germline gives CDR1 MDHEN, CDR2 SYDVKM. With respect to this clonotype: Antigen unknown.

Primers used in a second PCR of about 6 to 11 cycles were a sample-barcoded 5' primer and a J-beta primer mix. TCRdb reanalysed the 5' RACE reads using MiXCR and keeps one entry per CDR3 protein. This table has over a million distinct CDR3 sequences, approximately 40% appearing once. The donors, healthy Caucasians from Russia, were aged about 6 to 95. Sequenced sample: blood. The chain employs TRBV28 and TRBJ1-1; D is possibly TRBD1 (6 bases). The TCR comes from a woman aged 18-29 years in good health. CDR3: CASSPTDRMNTEAFF. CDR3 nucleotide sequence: TGTGCCAGCAGTCCGACCGACAGGATGAACACTGAAGCTTTCTTT.